A single T cell receptor beta chain is shown here with its context. The same CDR3 also results from other DNA sequences found in this sample. V shed 0 bases and J 5 bases; nucleotides not matched to a gene: 6. This CDR3 spans 15 amino acids. Germline CDR1 SGHRS, CDR2 YFSETQ. The data are from a study of blood T cell repertoires in COVID-19. About the research overall: The analysed material was cDNA or gDNA that came from T cells, B-cell-depleted T cells, or PBMCs.

Per the original methods: Estimates of nucleated cell counts were drawn from the amplification of reference gene primers. Clones were sequenced by immunoSEQ multiplex PCR, and TCRdb holds only the in-frame ones, with some missing. That table gives V, J and clone size, and the DNA gave D and trimming. The sample holds 55,000 to 70,000 clones; 70% to 90% are singletons and the top ten take about 3%. J is TRBJ2-5 and V is TRBV5-1, with 8 positions matching TRBD2. This receptor was taken from a woman between 45 and 65 years old with COVID-19, enrolled during active disease. Sample: peripheral blood. The CDR3 region is CASSLAGRAGETQYF. In nucleotides, the CDR3 is TGCGCCAGCAGCTTGGCCGGGAGGGCCGGGGAGACCCAGTACTTC.